This T cell receptor (beta chain) was found in a study of immune cell composition in non-small cell lung cancer. Study information: Lung adenocarcinoma or squamous carcinoma made up most tumours. Overall study results and limits: Tumour TCR-beta clonality was not significantly tied to smoking pack-years. Top 10 clone scores and clonality were higher in squamous than adenocarcinoma. Squamous carcinomas (75%) more often had tumour-associated clones >0.5% than adenocarcinomas (approximately 35%).

The CDR3 runs to 14 residues. The germline V gene has CDR1 ENHRY and CDR2 SYGVKD. V dropped 4 bases and J dropped 3; count of bases not matched to a gene: 2. Repertoires were generated with immunoSEQ multiplex PCR, while TCRdb's copy carries only in-frame clones and drops some. Among more than 7,000 clones listed, roughly 68% were seen once. Comment on this clone: What it recognizes is unknown.

The chain recombines TRBV10-3 with TRBJ1-1; 10 bases map to TRBD1. The receptor was isolated from a human donor with non-small cell lung cancer. The sequenced material came from lung tumor tissue. The CDR3 nucleotides read TGTGCCATCAGTGCCGGGACAGGGGACACTGAAGCTTTCTTT. It codes for CAISAGTGDTEAFF.